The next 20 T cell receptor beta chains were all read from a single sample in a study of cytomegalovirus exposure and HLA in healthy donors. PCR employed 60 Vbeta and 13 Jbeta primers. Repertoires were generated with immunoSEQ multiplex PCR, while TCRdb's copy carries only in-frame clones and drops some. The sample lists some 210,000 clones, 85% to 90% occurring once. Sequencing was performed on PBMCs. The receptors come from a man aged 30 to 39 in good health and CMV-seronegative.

The CDR3 spells CATSRNSQGASNQPQHF. DNA for the CDR3: TGTGCCACCAGCAGAAATAGCCAGGGGGCAAGCAATCAGCCCCAGCATTTT. The gene calls are TRBV15 and TRBJ1-5; 8 bases are shared with TRBD1. The CDR3 length is 17 residues. V was clipped by 2 bases and J by 1 base; unmatched bases: 7. Germline CDR1 reads LNHNV; CDR2 reads YYDKDF (reference sequence).

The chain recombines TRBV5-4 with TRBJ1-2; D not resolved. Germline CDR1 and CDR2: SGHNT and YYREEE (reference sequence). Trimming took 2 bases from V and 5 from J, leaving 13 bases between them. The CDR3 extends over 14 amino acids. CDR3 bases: TGTGCCAGCAGCTTCGCGAGCTTCCATTATGGCTACACCTTC. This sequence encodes CASSFASFHYGYTF.

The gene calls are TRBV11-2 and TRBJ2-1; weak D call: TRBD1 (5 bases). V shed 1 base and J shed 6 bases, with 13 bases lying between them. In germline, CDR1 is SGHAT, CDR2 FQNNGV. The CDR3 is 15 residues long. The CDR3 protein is CASSLAWGSGNEQFF. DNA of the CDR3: TGTGCCAGCAGCTTAGCATGGGGCTCGGGCAATGAGCAGTTCTTC. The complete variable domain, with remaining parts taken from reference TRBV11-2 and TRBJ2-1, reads EAGVAQSPRYKIIEKRQSVAFWCNPISGHATLYWYQQILGQGPKLLIQFQNNGVVDDSQLPKDRFSAERLKGVDSTLKIQPAKLEDSAVYLCASSLAWGSGNEQFFGPGTRLTVL.

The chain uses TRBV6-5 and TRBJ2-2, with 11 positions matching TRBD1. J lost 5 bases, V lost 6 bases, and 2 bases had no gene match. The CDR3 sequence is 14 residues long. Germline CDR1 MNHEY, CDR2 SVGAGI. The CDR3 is CASSGTGGTGELFF. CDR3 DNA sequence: TGTGCCAGCAGCGGGACAGGGGGGACCGGGGAGCTGTTTTTT.

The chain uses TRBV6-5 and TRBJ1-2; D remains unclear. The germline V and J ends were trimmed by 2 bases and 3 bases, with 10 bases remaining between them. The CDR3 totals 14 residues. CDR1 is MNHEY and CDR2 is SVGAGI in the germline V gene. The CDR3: CASSYRARDYGYTF. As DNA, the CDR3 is TGTGCCAGCAGTTACAGGGCGAGGGACTATGGCTACACCTTC.

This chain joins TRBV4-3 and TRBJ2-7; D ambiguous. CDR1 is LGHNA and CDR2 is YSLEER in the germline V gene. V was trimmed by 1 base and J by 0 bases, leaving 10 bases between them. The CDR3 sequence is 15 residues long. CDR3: CASSQGSPGSYEQYF. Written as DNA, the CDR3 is TGCGCCAGCAGCCAAGGTTCTCCCGGCTCCTACGAGCAGTACTTC.

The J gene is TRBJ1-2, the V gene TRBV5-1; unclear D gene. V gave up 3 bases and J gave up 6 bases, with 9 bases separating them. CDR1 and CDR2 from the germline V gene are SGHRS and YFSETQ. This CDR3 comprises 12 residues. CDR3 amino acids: CASSSQMDGYTF. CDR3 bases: TGCGCCAGCAGCTCGCAGATGGATGGCTACACCTTC. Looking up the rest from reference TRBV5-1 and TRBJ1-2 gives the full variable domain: KAGVTQTPRYLIKTRGQQVTLSCSPISGHRSVSWYQQTPGQGLQFLFEYFSETQRNKGNFPGRFSGRQFSNSRSEMNVSTLELGDSALYLCASSSQMDGYTFGSGTRLTVV.

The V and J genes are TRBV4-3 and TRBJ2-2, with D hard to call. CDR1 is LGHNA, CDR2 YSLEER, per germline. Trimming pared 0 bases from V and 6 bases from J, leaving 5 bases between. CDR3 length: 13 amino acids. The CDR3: CASSQDSPGELFF. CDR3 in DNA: TGCGCCAGCAGCCAAGATAGCCCCGGGGAGCTGTTTTTT.

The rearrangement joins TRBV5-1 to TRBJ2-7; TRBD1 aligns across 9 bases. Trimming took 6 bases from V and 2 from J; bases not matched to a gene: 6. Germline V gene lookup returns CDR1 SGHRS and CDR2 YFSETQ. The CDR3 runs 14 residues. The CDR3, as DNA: TGCGCCAGCAACCCGGGACAGGGCCCCTACGAGCAGTACTTC. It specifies CASNPGQGPYEQYF.

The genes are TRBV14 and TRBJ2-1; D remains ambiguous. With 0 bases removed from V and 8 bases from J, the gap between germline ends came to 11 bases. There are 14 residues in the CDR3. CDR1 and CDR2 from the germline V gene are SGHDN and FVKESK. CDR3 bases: TGTGCCAGCAGCCAAGAAATTAGCAACTATGAGCAGTTCTTC. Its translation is CASSQEISNYEQFF.

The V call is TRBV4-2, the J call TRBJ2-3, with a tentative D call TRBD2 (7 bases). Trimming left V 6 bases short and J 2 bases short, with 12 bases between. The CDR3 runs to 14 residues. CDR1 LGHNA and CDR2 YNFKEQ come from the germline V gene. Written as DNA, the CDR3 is TGTGCCAGCAGGGCGGGGGACATCACAGATACGCAGTATTTT. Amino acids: CASRAGDITDTQYF.

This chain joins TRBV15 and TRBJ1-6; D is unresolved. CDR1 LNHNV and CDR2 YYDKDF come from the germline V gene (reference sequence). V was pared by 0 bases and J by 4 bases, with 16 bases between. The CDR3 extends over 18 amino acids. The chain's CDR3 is CATSRDRAADDYNSPLHF. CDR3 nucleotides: TGTGCCACCAGCAGAGATAGAGCGGCAGACGATTATAATTCACCCCTCCACTTT.

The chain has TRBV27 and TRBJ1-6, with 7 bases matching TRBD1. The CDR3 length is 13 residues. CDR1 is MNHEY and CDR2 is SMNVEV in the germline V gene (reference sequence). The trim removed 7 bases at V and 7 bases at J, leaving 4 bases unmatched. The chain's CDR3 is CASTGTDNSPLHF. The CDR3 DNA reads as TGTGCCAGCACCGGGACAGACAATTCACCCCTCCACTTT.

CDR3 protein: CASSWSYSGANVLTF. In DNA, the CDR3 is TGTGCCAGCAGCTGGAGCTACTCTGGGGCCAACGTCCTGACTTTC. The chain couples TRBV11-2 to TRBJ2-6; D is undetermined. The CDR3 runs to 15 residues. Germline lookup yields CDR1 SGHAT and CDR2 FQNNGV. Trimming took off 4 bases at V and 0 bases at J, with 7 bases between the two ends.

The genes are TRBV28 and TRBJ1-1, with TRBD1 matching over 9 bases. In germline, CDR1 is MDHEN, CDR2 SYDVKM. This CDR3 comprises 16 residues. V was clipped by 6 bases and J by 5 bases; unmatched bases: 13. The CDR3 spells CASSSNRGRGWTEAFF. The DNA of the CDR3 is TGTGCCAGCAGCTCGAACAGGGGGCGCGGGTGGACTGAAGCTTTCTTT.

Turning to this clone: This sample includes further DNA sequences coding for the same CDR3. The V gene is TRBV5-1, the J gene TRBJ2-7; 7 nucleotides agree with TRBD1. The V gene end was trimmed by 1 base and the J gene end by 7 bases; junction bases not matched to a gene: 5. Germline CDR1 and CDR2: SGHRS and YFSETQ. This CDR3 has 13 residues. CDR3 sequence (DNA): TGCGCCAGCAGCTTGAGGGGGCTCTATGAGCAGTACTTC. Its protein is CASSLRGLYEQYF.

The CDR3 protein is CASSIVLAGTDTQYF. The CDR3 nucleotides read TGTGCCAGTAGTATTGTACTAGCGGGAACAGATACGCAGTATTTT. The V and J genes are TRBV19 and TRBJ2-3; 10 positions match TRBD2. Germline values: CDR1 LNHDA, CDR2 SQIVND (reference sequence). This CDR3 region has 15 residues. The junction had 3 bases not matched to a gene; V was cut back by 3 bases and J by 3 bases.

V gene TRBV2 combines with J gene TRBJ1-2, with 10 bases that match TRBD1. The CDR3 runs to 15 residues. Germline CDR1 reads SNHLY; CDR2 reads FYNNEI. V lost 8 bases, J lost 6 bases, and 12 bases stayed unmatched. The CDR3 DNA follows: TGTGCCAGCCGACTACGACAGGGGGCAGTAAATGGCTACACCTTC. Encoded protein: CASRLRQGAVNGYTF.

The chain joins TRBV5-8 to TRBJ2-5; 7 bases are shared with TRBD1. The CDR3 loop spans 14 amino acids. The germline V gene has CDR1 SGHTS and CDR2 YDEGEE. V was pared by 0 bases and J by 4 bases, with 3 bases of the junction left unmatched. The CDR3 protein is CASSLGQGVETQYF. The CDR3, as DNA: TGTGCCAGCAGCTTGGGACAGGGTGTAGAGACCCAGTACTTC.

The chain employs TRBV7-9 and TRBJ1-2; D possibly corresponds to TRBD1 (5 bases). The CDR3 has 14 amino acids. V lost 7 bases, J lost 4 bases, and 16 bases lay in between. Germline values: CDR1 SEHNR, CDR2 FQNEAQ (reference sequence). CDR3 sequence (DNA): TGTGCCAGCACTGGGGCAGACAACACCTATGGCTACACCTTC. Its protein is CASTGADNTYGYTF.